A selection of T cell receptor beta chains follows, all from one sample in a study of glioma-infiltrating T cells after dendritic cell vaccination. Repertoires were generated with immunoSEQ multiplex PCR, while TCRdb's copy carries only in-frame clones and drops some. Altogether about 73,000 clones are present, roughly 87% being singletons, with the ten largest covering about 2.1%. The material was blood, obtained before dendritic cell vaccination. The origin of the receptors is a human donor with glioblastoma. CDR3s include the opening cysteine and the closing phenylalanine or tryptophan. The D gene is left open where the match is weak. Clone size is stated in some rows and not others, as once, few, many or a class when expanded.

>TRBV5-6|-|TRBJ2-3|-
CASSLVAGGPDTQYF
TGTGCCAGCAGCTTGGTGGCGGGCGGGCCAGATACGCAGTATTTT
>TRBV2|-|TRBJ2-1|-
CASSPPEGRINNEQFF
TGTGCCAGCAGCCCTCCTGAGGGTCGAATAAACAATGAGCAGTTCTTC
>TRBV19|-|TRBJ2-4|TRBD1
CASSEGPDRVKNIQYF
TGTGCCAGTAGCGAGGGCCCGGACAGGGTCAAAAACATTCAGTACTTC
>TRBV9|-|TRBJ2-5|TRBD2
CASSEVVAGDAQETQYF
TGTGCCAGCAGCGAGGTCGTGGCGGGAGATGCCCAAGAGACCCAGTACTTC
>TRBV6-6|-|TRBJ1-1|-
CASSYQGTSTEAFF
TGTGCCAGCAGTTACCAGGGAACATCCACTGAAGCTTTCTTT
>TRBV29-1|-|TRBJ2-1|TRBD2
CSVETSGTGEQFF
TGCAGCGTTGAAACTAGCGGGACGGGTGAGCAGTTCTTC
>TRBV4-1|-|TRBJ2-5|-
CASSLGWAGAQETQYF
TGCGCCAGCAGCCTGGGGTGGGCGGGGGCCCAAGAGACCCAGTACTTC
>TRBV9|-|TRBJ2-1|TRBD2
CASSVEGLAGKGDNEQFF
TGTGCCAGCAGCGTAGAGGGACTAGCGGGAAAGGGGGACAATGAGCAGTTCTTC
>TRBV5-1|-|TRBJ2-1|TRBD1
CASSPGQGPYNEQLF
TGCGCCAGCAGCCCCGGACAGGGGCCCTACAATGAGCAGCTCTTC
>TRBV10-3|few|TRBJ2-5|-
CAISVRGIETQYF
TGTGCCATCAGTGTTAGGGGAATAGAGACCCAGTACTTC
>TRBV6-1|-|TRBJ2-3|-
CASSELSLAGFRADTQYF
TGTGCCAGCAGTGAATTAAGTCTAGCCGGTTTTCGGGCAGATACGCAGTATTTT
>TRBV29-1|-|TRBJ2-7|-
CSVRQVQYGEQYF
TGCAGCGTTCGACAGGTTCAGTATGGCGAGCAGTACTTC
>TRBV5-1|-|TRBJ1-1|TRBD1
CASSSRDSYMNTEAFF
TGCGCCAGCAGCTCCCGGGACAGTTATATGAACACTGAAGCTTTCTTT
>TRBV2|-|TRBJ2-1|-
CASSEESLSLGDNEQFF
TGTGCCAGCAGTGAAGAATCGTTGTCCCTAGGTGACAATGAGCAGTTCTTC
>TRBV23-1|few|TRBJ1-6|-
CASSPKPTGGVHF
TGCGCCAGCAGCCCCAAGCCAACAGGTGGGGTCCACTTT